The 30 T cell receptor beta chains presented below share a single source sample, sequenced in a study of T cells in Graves' hyperthyroidism and ophthalmopathy. Amplification of TCR beta CDR3 regions was performed using RNA transcripts as template. Initially, a first-round RT-PCR of the TCR CDR3 employed the HTBI primer set. MiXCR, run by TCRdb on the multiplex PCR reads, gives a single entry per CDR3 protein. The sample shows about 680,000 distinct CDR3 sequences, approximately 36% of them seen only once. The sequenced sample consisted of blood. The receptor set was obtained from a middle-aged woman with Graves' hyperthyroidism.

This clonotype has more than one count but fewer than ten. V is TRBV7-2 and J is TRBJ2-3; no definite D call. V was shortened by 1 base and J by 1 base, with 12 bases between the two germline ends. From germline, CDR1 is SGHTA and CDR2 FQGNSA. The CDR3 sequence is 16 residues long. CDR3 loop: CASSLGGQLGTDTQYF. CDR3 DNA sequence: TGTGCCAGCAGCTTAGGAGGCCAATTGGGCACAGATACGCAGTATTTT.

The chain has TRBV4-1 and TRBJ1-1; D is undetermined. Trimming pared 0 bases from V and 5 bases from J, leaving 13 bases between. Germline loops: CDR1 MGHRA, CDR2 YSYEKL. This CDR3 region has 15 residues. The CDR3 sequence is CASSQDRRGYTEAFF. The CDR3 DNA sequence: TGCGCCAGCAGCCAAGATCGGCGTGGCTATACTGAAGCTTTCTTT.

This clonotype was seen many times. This chain uses TRBV5-1 with TRBJ2-6; D is uncertain. CDR1 is SGHRS, CDR2 YFSETQ, per germline. V was pared by 3 bases and J by 0 bases, with 4 bases between. This CDR3 comprises 14 residues. The CDR3 spells CASSSFSGANVLTF. The CDR3 DNA reads as TGCGCCAGCAGCTCCTTCTCTGGGGCCAACGTCCTGACTTTC.

A few counts support this clonotype. The rearrangement uses TRBV15 and TRBJ2-2; the D is unclear. Trimming stripped 6 bases from V and 0 bases from J, with 11 bases between. This CDR3 has 15 amino acids. Germline V gene data show CDR1 as LNHNV and CDR2 as YYDKDF (reference sequence). The CDR3 reads CATSQSRSNTGELFF. The DNA for the CDR3 is TGTGCCACCAGTCAGTCTCGTTCGAACACCGGGGAGCTGTTTTTT.

The sample holds a few counts of this clonotype. The chain couples TRBV20-1 to TRBJ1-3; TRBD1 aligns across 7 bases. The germline V gene has CDR1 DFQATT and CDR2 SNEGSKA (reference sequence). The CDR3 is 16 amino acids. The J segment lost 0 bases and the V segment lost 3 bases, leaving 8 bases of the junction unmatched. The CDR3 DNA sequence: TGCAGTGCTAGGACTCCTGGGACAGCCTCTGGAAACACCATATATTTT. Protein sequence: CSARTPGTASGNTIYF.

The sample holds many counts of this clonotype. The limits of the CDR3 on the DNA are not certain, so only TCRdb's listed CDR3 is given. This chain links TRBV20-1 with TRBJ2-5; TRBD1 is the table's D call, not checked against the DNA. The germline CDR1 and CDR2 sequences are DFQATT and SNEGSKA (reference sequence). Including both end residues, the CDR3 is 13 amino acids long. The CDR3: CSATGGFLETQYF.

Note on this clonotype: This may stem from a read error, because a much larger clone lies one nucleotide away. The chain links TRBV7-9 to TRBJ1-6; 9 bases map to TRBD1. The CDR3 runs to 17 residues. The germline CDR1 and CDR2 sequences are SEHNR and FQNEAQ (reference sequence). V shed 6 bases and J 15 bases; nucleotides not matched to a gene: 21. CDR3 sequence reads: CASSLRPHRGRVTLLHF. DNA of the CDR3: TGTGCCAGCAGTCTCCGACCCCACAGGGGGCGCGTGACACTCCTCCACTTT.

As for this clonotype: Its ends do not fully match the called genes, so a read error is possible. The chain links TRBV7-9 to TRBJ1-2, with 12 bases fitting TRBD1. Germline V gene lookup returns CDR1 SEHNR and CDR2 FQNEAQ (reference sequence). CDR3 length: 14 residues. The CDR3 loop reads CASRLGTGGGGYTF. In DNA, the CDR3 is TGTGCCAGCAGATTAGGGACAGGGGGCGGTGGCTACACCTTC.

This clonotype was observed once. This chain uses TRBV7-9 with TRBJ2-1; D possibly uses TRBD1 or TRBD2 (6 bases each). The CDR3 loop spans 13 amino acids. Deletions cut 2 bases from V and 8 bases from J, with 10 bases between. Germline V lookup: CDR1 SEHNR, CDR2 FQNEAQ (reference sequence). The CDR3 loop reads CASSLWGAHEQFF. The DNA for the CDR3 is TGTGCCAGCAGCTTATGGGGGGCGCATGAGCAGTTCTTC.

Only a few counts were recorded for this clonotype. The chain recombines TRBV5-1 with TRBJ2-7; D unresolved. The germline CDR1 and CDR2 sequences are SGHRS and YFSETQ. The length of the CDR3 is 14 residues. Trimming removed 4 bases at V and 0 bases at J, with 11 bases between. CDR3: CASSQDSYSYEQYF. The CDR3 DNA follows: TGCGCCAGCAGCCAAGACTCATACTCCTACGAGCAGTACTTC.

The CDR3 protein is CASSPPGGRVTDTQYF. The CDR3 nucleotides are TGTGCCAGCAGCCCCCCCGGGGGGAGGGTAACAGATACGCAGTATTTT. The rearrangement links TRBV11-1 to TRBJ2-3; TRBD2 matches at 7 bases. The CDR3 covers 16 residues. The germline V gene has CDR1 SGHAT and CDR2 FQDESV (reference sequence). V lost 5 bases and J lost 3; bases outside the gene matches: 11.

This sequence joins TRBV4-3 and TRBJ1-5; no reliable D call. The V gene's germline CDR1 is LGHNA and CDR2 YSLEER. The CDR3 loop spans 16 amino acids. V lost 0 bases and J 6 bases, leaving 15 bases between the germline ends. CDR3 protein: CASSQDRTGLPQPQHF. CDR3 nucleotides: TGCGCCAGCAGCCAAGATAGGACGGGTCTCCCTCAGCCCCAGCATTTT.

The chain joins TRBV5-1 to TRBJ1-1; TRBD1 might be the D (6 bases). The CDR3 spans 16 residues. Trimming stripped 1 base from V and 5 bases from J, with 18 bases between. Looked up from germline, CDR1 is SGHRS and CDR2 is YFSETQ. The CDR3 loop reads CASSLWAGASSTEAFF. The CDR3 nucleotides read TGCGCCAGCAGCTTGTGGGCAGGGGCCTCTAGTACTGAAGCTTTCTTT.

There are a few counts of this clonotype. The J gene is TRBJ1-5, the V gene TRBV4-1, with D maybe TRBD1 (6 bases). CDR3 length: 15 amino acids. Per the germline V gene, CDR1 is MGHRA and CDR2 is YSYEKL. The V end lost 0 bases, the J end lost 5 bases, and 11 bases lay between the germline ends. The CDR3 loop is CASSQDRGWDQPQHF. DNA of the CDR3: TGCGCCAGCAGCCAAGACAGGGGTTGGGATCAGCCCCAGCATTTT.

This clonotype was recorded many times. V and J are TRBV19 and TRBJ1-1; D is ambiguous. Per the germline V gene, CDR1 is LNHDA and CDR2 is SQIVND (reference sequence). Between the trimmed V and J ends, which lost 3 bases and 2 bases, there was a span of 7 bases. The CDR3 length is 13 residues. The CDR3 here is CASSISDNTEAFF. The CDR3 region has the DNA TGTGCCAGTAGTATTTCGGACAACACTGAAGCTTTCTTT.

There are many counts of this clonotype. V is TRBV7-9 and J is TRBJ1-6; D not resolved. V lost 1 base, J lost 7 bases, and 2 bases lay in between. The CDR3 has 12 amino acids. Per the germline V gene, CDR1 is SEHNR and CDR2 is FQNEAQ (reference sequence). CDR3 coding DNA: TGTGCCAGCAGCTTAGAGAATTCACCCCTCCACTTT. The encoded protein is CASSLENSPLHF.

V and J are TRBV11-1 and TRBJ1-6, with D unclear. There are 18 residues in the CDR3. Germline-derived CDR1 and CDR2 are SGHAT and FQDESV (reference sequence). Trimming took 3 bases from V and 9 from J, leaving 24 bases between them. CDR3 residues: CASSLMGADFTTGSPLHF. As DNA, the CDR3 is TGTGCCAGCAGCTTGATGGGCGCGGACTTCACCACGGGTTCACCCCTCCACTTT.

There are many counts of this clonotype. One end of the junction varies from germline; a read error may be responsible. The chain is built from TRBV29-1 and TRBJ1-2, with a tentative D call TRBD1 (5 bases). This CDR3 has 11 amino acids. Germline V gene data show CDR1 as SQVTM and CDR2 as ANQGSEA. In DNA form, the CDR3 reads TGCAGCCTTGAGGGGAATGATGGCTACACCTTC. Translated, it gives CSLEGNDGYTF.

This clonotype has at least ten counts. The rearrangement links TRBV19 to TRBJ2-7; D gene unclear. Germline V gene lookup returns CDR1 LNHDA and CDR2 SQIVND (reference sequence). V lost 3 bases and J lost 0, with 15 bases in between. The CDR3 totals 16 residues. CDR3 sequence: CASSIVWTATSYEQYF. The CDR3 coding sequence is TGTGCCAGTAGTATTGTATGGACCGCGACCTCCTACGAGCAGTACTTC. Looking up the rest from reference TRBV19 and TRBJ2-7 gives the full variable domain: DGGITQSPKYLFRKEGQNVTLSCEQNLNHDAMYWYRQDPGQGLRLIYYSQIVNDFQKGDIAEGYSVSREKKESFPLTVTSAQKNPTAFYLCASSIVWTATSYEQYFGPGTRLTVT.

The rearrangement joins TRBV27 to TRBJ2-7; no reliable D call. V was trimmed by 2 bases and J by 2 bases, leaving 19 bases between them. Looked up from germline, CDR1 is MNHEY and CDR2 is SMNVEV (reference sequence). This CDR3 comprises 17 residues. The CDR3 reads CASSLRQASPMTYEQYF. The CDR3 DNA reads as TGTGCCAGCAGTTTACGGCAGGCCAGTCCTATGACCTACGAGCAGTACTTC.

The chain uses TRBV7-9 and TRBJ2-7; D not certain. Germline loops: CDR1 SEHNR, CDR2 FQNEAQ (reference sequence). V was shortened by 5 bases and J by 7 bases, with 9 bases between the two germline ends. CDR3 length: 11 residues. CDR3 bases: TGTGCCAGCAGCCCGCTAGAAGAGCAGTACTTC. Protein product: CASSPLEEQYF.

This chain links TRBV6-5 with TRBJ2-3, with 9 bases fitting TRBD1. J lost 4 bases, V lost 2 bases, and 4 bases had no gene match. Germline CDR1 is MNHEY and CDR2 is SVGAGI. The CDR3 contains 15 residues. DNA of the CDR3: TGTGCCAGCAGTTACCGGGACAGGGTAGCAGATACGCAGTATTTT. As protein: CASSYRDRVADTQYF.

This clonotype came up many times. The genes are TRBV7-9 and TRBJ2-6; a weak D match, TRBD1 (6 bases). Germline CDR1 is SEHNR and CDR2 is FQNEAQ (reference sequence). This CDR3 is 18 amino acids long. The V and J ends lost 5 bases and 3 bases respectively, with 20 bases between them. As DNA, the CDR3 is TGTGCCAGCAGCCTTCCCCGCGCAGGGGCAAGTGGGGCCAACGTCCTGACTTTC. Its protein product is CASSLPRAGASGANVLTF.

V gene TRBV7-2 combines with J gene TRBJ2-2; a possible D gene is TRBD2 (6 bases). CDR3 length: 16 amino acids. The V end lost 4 bases, the J end lost 3 bases, and 15 bases lay between the germline ends. The germline CDR1 and CDR2 sequences are SGHTA and FQGNSA. DNA for the CDR3: TGTGCCAGCAGCTATCACACCGGGACTGACACCGGGGAGCTGTTTTTT. Its protein product is CASSYHTGTDTGELFF.

This clonotype showed up just a few times. V usage is TRBV6-2 or TRBV6-3 and J usage is TRBJ1-1; D is uncertain. CDR1 and CDR2 (germline): MNHEY, SVGEGT. The CDR3 consists of 13 residues. The ends were cut back, 0 bases at V and 8 bases at J, with 10 bases in the middle. The chain's CDR3 is CASSYSTEREAFF. CDR3 DNA sequence: TGTGCCAGCAGTTACTCGACCGAGAGAGAAGCTTTCTTT.

The CDR3: CASSFGQGAYQPQHF. Here the CDR3 DNA reads TGTGCCAGTAGTTTCGGACAGGGGGCATATCAGCCCCAGCATTTT. The J gene is TRBJ1-5, the V gene TRBV19, with 11 positions matching TRBD1. CDR1 and CDR2 (germline): LNHDA, SQIVND (reference sequence). CDR3 length equals 15 residues. V shed 5 bases, J shed 5 bases, and the junction held 5 bases outside the gene matches.

In its sample, this clonotype was seen many times. The V and J genes are TRBV7-2 and TRBJ1-1; D uncertain. CDR3 length equals 14 residues. Trimming took off 0 bases at V and 1 base at J, with 6 bases between the two ends. Germline lookup yields CDR1 SGHTA and CDR2 FQGNSA. This CDR3 reads CASSLAAENTEAFF. In DNA, the CDR3 is TGTGCCAGCAGCTTAGCCGCGGAGAACACTGAAGCTTTCTTT.

In the case of this clonotype: Without the conserved terminal phenylalanine or tryptophan, this CDR3 likely stems from a read error. The genes are TRBV11-2 and TRBJ1-2; no firm D call. This CDR3 has 14 residues. CDR1 and CDR2 (germline): SGHAT, FQNNGV. Trimming took 2 bases from V and 8 from J, leaving 15 bases between them. Written as DNA, the CDR3 is TGTGCCAGCAGCTTATCCCACAGAGTATTCGGCTACACCCTC. Its protein product is CASSLSHRVFGYTL.

This clonotype was picked up a small number of times. This chain connects TRBV13 to TRBJ2-7; D ambiguous. Germline loops: CDR1 PRHDT, CDR2 FYEKMQ (reference sequence). V dropped 3 bases and J dropped 5 bases, with 11 bases sitting between them. The CDR3 extends over 13 amino acids. CDR3 in amino acids: CASSFGRTNEQYF. The CDR3 region has the DNA TGTGCCAGCAGCTTCGGCAGGACCAACGAGCAGTACTTC. The full variable domain, rest sourced from reference TRBV13 and TRBJ2-7, is AAGVIQSPRHLIKEKRETATLKCYPIPRHDTVYWYQQGPGQDPQFLISFYEKMQSDKGSIPDRFSAQQFSDYHSELNMSSLELGDSALYFCASSFGRTNEQYFGPGTRLTVT.

This clonotype showed up just a few times. The CDR3 region has the DNA TGTGCCAGCAGCCGGGACGGCGGGGAGCTGTTTTTT. This encodes CASSRDGGELFF. This chain connects TRBV12-3 or TRBV12-4 to TRBJ2-2; D possibly uses TRBD1 or TRBD2 (5 bases each). This CDR3 has 12 amino acids. V was cut by 6 bases and J by 7 bases, with 9 bases left in between.